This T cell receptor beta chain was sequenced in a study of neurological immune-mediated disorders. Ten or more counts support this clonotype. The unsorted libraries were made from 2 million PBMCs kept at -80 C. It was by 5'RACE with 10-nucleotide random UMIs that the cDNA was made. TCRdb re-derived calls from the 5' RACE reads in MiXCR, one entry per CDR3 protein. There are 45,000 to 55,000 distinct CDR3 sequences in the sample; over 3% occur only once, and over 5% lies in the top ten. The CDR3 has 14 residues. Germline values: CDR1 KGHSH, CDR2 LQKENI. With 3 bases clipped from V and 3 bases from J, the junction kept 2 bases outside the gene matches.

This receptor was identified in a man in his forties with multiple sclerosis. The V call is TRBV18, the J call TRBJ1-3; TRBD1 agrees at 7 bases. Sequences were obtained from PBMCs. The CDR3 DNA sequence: TGTGCCAGCTCACCGGGGACAGTTGGAAACACCATATATTTT. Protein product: CASSPGTVGNTIYF.